This T cell receptor beta chain originates from a study of spatial heterogeneity in lung cancer. Time point: sample taken at primary tumor resection. Extraction of whole RNA from tumor, nontumor lung or frozen PBMC preceded unsorted sequencing. Around 70 TRACERx patients with early, untreated non-small cell lung cancer donated samples. This clonotype appeared a few times. V was clipped by 0 bases and J by 5 bases; unmatched bases: 3. Germline lookup yields CDR1 MNHEY and CDR2 SVGAGI. This CDR3 is built from 15 residues. TCRdb analysed the 5' RACE reads with MiXCR anew, one entry per CDR3 protein. The profile covers 55,000 to 75,000 distinct CDR3 sequences, with 8% to 9% appearing a single time and more than 12% taken by the ten largest.

The J gene is TRBJ2-1, the V gene TRBV6-5, with 8 bases identical to TRBD2. This clonotype was sampled from a female donor with early-stage non-small cell lung cancer. Material: PBMCs, obtained at surgery. CDR3 protein: CASSYSSGSHNEQFF. CDR3 nucleotides: TGTGCCAGCAGTTACTCCAGCGGGAGCCACAATGAGCAGTTCTTC.